A selection of T cell receptor beta chains follows, all from one sample in a study of blood T cell repertoires in COVID-19. Profiling relied on immunoSEQ multiplex PCR, and the TCRdb table lists in-frame clones only, not all of them. The repertoire consists of about 260,000 clones, with approximately 88% occurring once and the leading ten covering about 9.4%. The sequenced sample consisted of peripheral blood. Receptor source: a woman aged 70 to 79 with COVID-19, enrolled during active disease. Both conserved end residues are part of each CDR3. The order of the fields is V gene, J gene, D gene, clone size, CDR3 protein, CDR3 DNA. A D gene is named only where the DNA matches it firmly. Where a row states a size, it is once, few, many or the class of an expanded clone; other rows omit it.

TRBV4-1,TRBJ1-2,.,.,CASSPGTSVPNYGYTF,TGCGCCAGCAGCCCGGGGACTTCTGTCCCTAACTATGGCTACACCTTC
TRBV6-5,TRBJ2-1,TRBD2,.,CASSWTSGRGNEQFF,TGTGCCAGCAGCTGGACTAGCGGGAGGGGCAATGAGCAGTTCTTC
TRBV18,TRBJ2-7,.,.,CASSPAFGRYEQYF,TGTGCCAGCTCACCAGCCTTTGGGAGATACGAGCAGTACTTC
TRBV6-5,TRBJ1-5,TRBD1,.,CASRTGGPSNQPQHF,TGTGCCAGCAGGACAGGGGGACCTAGCAATCAGCCCCAGCATTTT
TRBV7-2,TRBJ1-5,.,.,CASSIQDDQPQHF,TGTGCCAGCAGCATACAGGACGATCAGCCCCAGCATTTT
TRBV6-4,TRBJ2-1,.,once,CATAPGFERNEQFF,TGTGCCACCGCACCGGGGTTCGAGAGGAATGAGCAGTTCTTC
TRBV30,TRBJ2-7,.,.,CAWEADSGYKQYF,TGTGCCTGGGAAGCAGATAGCGGATACAAGCAGTACTTC
TRBV5-6,TRBJ1-6,.,.,CASSLASGMGSPLHF,TGTGCCAGCAGCTTGGCCTCGGGGATGGGTTCACCCCTCCACTTT
TRBV2,TRBJ1-2,TRBD1,.,CASTFPRDRADGYTF,TGTGCCAGCACCTTCCCGAGAGACAGGGCCGATGGCTACACCTTC
TRBV18,TRBJ1-3,.,.,CASSRDRDSGNTIYF,TGTGCCAGCTCACGAGACAGAGACTCTGGAAACACCATATATTTT
TRBV3-1/TRBV3-2,TRBJ2-6,TRBD1,.,CASSLWDRQTGANVLTF,TGTGCCAGCAGCCTATGGGACAGACAGACTGGGGCCAACGTCCTGACTTTC